The 29 T cell receptor beta chains below all came from one sample that was sequenced in a study of vaccination and CD4 T cells after COVID-19. Treatment noted: roughly 10-day PBMC culture with coronavirus spike peptide pools or control peptides (ViraFEST assay). Before the COVID-19 pandemic (2011-2018), CD4+ T cells were obtained from the unexposed donor. Which antigens these TCRs recognize remains unknown. The Oncomine TCR Beta short-read assay sequenced DNA from cultured CD4+ T cells. MiXCR, run by TCRdb on the PCR reads, gives a single entry per CDR3 protein. The sample carries 4,000 to 6,000 distinct CDR3 sequences, 35% to 45% recorded once. The sample comprised CD4+ T cells from blood, cultured in vitro. The receptor set was obtained from a human donor in good health.

This chain joins TRBV6-5 and TRBJ1-1; D is unclear. With 4 bases removed from V and 1 base from J, the gap between germline ends came to 13 bases. The CDR3 has 15 amino acids. Looked up from germline, CDR1 is MNHEY and CDR2 is SVGAGI. Here the CDR3 DNA reads TGTGCCAGCAGTTTCAAACCCCGCTCGAACACTGAAGCTTTCTTT. It yields the protein CASSFKPRSNTEAFF.

The chain couples TRBV12-3 or TRBV12-4 to TRBJ1-2; no clear D. The CDR3 spans 12 residues. Trimming stripped 7 bases from V and 7 bases from J, with 13 bases between. CDR3 sequence (DNA): TGTGCCAGCACTCATAGCTCGGCTGGCTACACCTTC. Its translation is CASTHSSAGYTF.

The rearrangement uses TRBV2 and TRBJ2-2; D ambiguous. The CDR3 extends over 12 amino acids. Trimming cost V 6 bases and J 3 bases, with 5 bases left between them. Germline values: CDR1 SNHLY, CDR2 FYNNEI. The CDR3 protein is CASRPDTGELFF. In DNA form, the CDR3 reads TGTGCCAGCAGGCCCGACACCGGGGAGCTGTTTTTT.

The chain employs TRBV2 and TRBJ1-1; D is possibly TRBD1 (6 bases). V was trimmed by 4 bases and J by 1 base, leaving 10 bases between them. The CDR3 is 14 residues long. Germline V gene sequence: CDR1 SNHLY, CDR2 FYNNEI. The CDR3 sequence is CASSAGTQNTEAFF. As DNA, the CDR3 is TGTGCCAGCAGTGCCGGGACACAGAACACTGAAGCTTTCTTT.

By share, this clonotype ranks as large. The genes are TRBV12-3 or TRBV12-4 and TRBJ1-1, with D possibly matching TRBD1 (6 bases). Trimming took off 6 bases at V and 0 bases at J, with 14 bases between the two ends. The length of the CDR3 is 15 residues. This CDR3 reads CASRLTGYMNTEAFF. CDR3 bases: TGTGCCAGCAGGCTGACAGGTTACATGAACACTGAAGCTTTCTTT.

The chain links TRBV5-8 to TRBJ1-5, with D unresolved. The CDR3 is 15 amino acids. Germline CDR1 and CDR2: SGHTS and YDEGEE. V shed 2 bases and J shed 0 bases, with 9 bases lying between them. CDR3 loop: CASSLTLYSNQPQHF. The CDR3 region has the DNA TGTGCCAGCAGCTTAACCCTATATAGCAATCAGCCCCAGCATTTT. Together with reference TRBV5-8 and TRBJ1-5, the CDR3 gives the full variable domain: EAGVTQSPTHLIKTRGQQATLRCSPISGHTSVYWYQQALGLGLQFLLWYDEGEERNRGNFPPRFSGRQFPNYSSELNVNALELEDSALYLCASSLTLYSNQPQHFGDGTRLSIL.

Judged by abundance, this clonotype is medium-sized. The chain uses TRBV20-1 and TRBJ1-3; no reliable D call. The CDR3 contains 12 residues. V was cut by 7 bases and J by 0 bases, with 7 bases left in between. Germline loops: CDR1 DFQATT, CDR2 SNEGSKA (reference sequence). CDR3 nucleotides: TGCAGTGTTCAGGACTCTGGAAACACCATATATTTT. It specifies CSVQDSGNTIYF.

By sample share, this clonotype is large (0.1 to 1%). The J gene is TRBJ2-7, the V gene TRBV20-1, with 7 bases aligning to TRBD1. The CDR3 contains 15 residues. The J segment lost 3 bases and the V segment lost 3 bases, leaving 11 bases of the junction unmatched. Germline CDR1 is DFQATT and CDR2 is SNEGSKA (reference sequence). The CDR3 loop is CSARVVAGGIYEQYF. In nucleotides, the CDR3 is TGCAGTGCTAGGGTGGTCGCAGGGGGAATCTACGAGCAGTACTTC.

The chain uses TRBV20-1 and TRBJ2-1; 7 nucleotides line up with TRBD2. The CDR3 runs to 16 residues. CDR1 and CDR2 (germline): DFQATT, SNEGSKA (reference sequence). The trim removed 0 bases at V and 7 bases at J, leaving 12 bases unmatched. This CDR3 reads CSAREPPKRGINEQFF. DNA of the CDR3: TGCAGTGCTAGAGAACCCCCCAAGCGGGGTATAAATGAGCAGTTCTTC.

This clonotype was detected only a few times. The chain has TRBV19 and TRBJ1-2; D is possibly TRBD1 (6 bases). Trimming left V 3 bases short and J 7 bases short, with 12 bases between. The CDR3 contains 13 residues. Germline V gene data show CDR1 as LNHDA and CDR2 as SQIVND (reference sequence). In DNA form, the CDR3 reads TGTGCCAGTAGTATGGGGGGGCGCGGTGGCTACACCTTC. This encodes CASSMGGRGGYTF.

A few counts support this clonotype. The J gene is TRBJ1-6, the V gene TRBV19, with D unclear. The V and J ends lost 5 bases and 9 bases respectively, with 17 bases between them. The CDR3 sequence is 15 residues long. Per germline, CDR1 LNHDA and CDR2 SQIVND (reference sequence). The CDR3 coding sequence is TGTGCCAGTAGTCCCTCAGGAGGAGGAGGTTCACCCCTCCACTTT. Translated, it gives CASSPSGGGGSPLHF.

This chain joins TRBV7-2 and TRBJ1-2, with 9 nucleotides matching TRBD1. Germline-derived CDR1 and CDR2 are SGHTA and FQGNSA. V lost 5 bases and J lost 7; bases outside the gene matches: 17. This CDR3 has 17 residues. In DNA form, the CDR3 reads TGTGCCAGCAGCCCGACAGGGGGGCGCTTGAGTGGAATTGGCTACACCTTC. Amino acids: CASSPTGGRLSGIGYTF.

This clonotype was counted a few times. V gene TRBV12-3 or TRBV12-4 combines with J gene TRBJ2-3; D is unclear. Trimming removed 10 bases at V and 2 bases at J, with 13 bases between. This CDR3 contains 13 residues. In DNA, the CDR3 is TGTGCCACCCGCAGGCAGCACACAGATACGCAGTATTTT. This translates into CATRRQHTDTQYF.

The V call is TRBV15, the J call TRBJ1-4; a possible D gene is TRBD1 (5 bases). Germline-derived CDR1 and CDR2 are LNHNV and YYDKDF (reference sequence). The CDR3 is 14 residues long. V was cut by 0 bases and J by 7 bases, with 9 bases left in between. CDR3 DNA sequence: TGTGCCACCAGCAGAGAGCAGGGTCCTGAAAAACTGTTTTTT. It translates to CATSREQGPEKLFF.

The chain links TRBV3-1 to TRBJ1-1; 8 nucleotides agree with TRBD1. V dropped 0 bases and J dropped 4; count of bases not matched to a gene: 7. The V gene's germline CDR1 is LGHDT and CDR2 YNNKEL (reference sequence). CDR3 length: 16 amino acids. The CDR3 sequence is CASSQEGQGAGTEAFF. CDR3 sequence (DNA): TGTGCCAGCAGCCAAGAGGGTCAGGGGGCAGGCACTGAAGCTTTCTTT. Full variable domain (rest looked up from reference TRBV3-1 and TRBJ1-1): DTAVSQTPKYLVTQMGNDKSIKCEQNLGHDTMYWYKQDSKKFLKIMFSYNNKELIINETVPNRFSPKSPDKAHLNLHINSLELGDSAVYFCASSQEGQGAGTEAFFGQGTRLTVV.

The V and J genes are TRBV27 and TRBJ2-1, with TRBD1 matching 8 bases. The length of the CDR3 is 13 residues. The trim removed 2 bases at V and 13 bases at J, leaving 7 bases unmatched. Germline CDR1 is MNHEY and CDR2 is SMNVEV (reference sequence). The chain's CDR3 is CASSLGGQGPQFF. The CDR3 DNA reads TGTGCCAGCAGTTTAGGAGGACAGGGCCCCCAGTTCTTC.

The chain is built from TRBV27 and TRBJ1-1; D might be TRBD1 (6 bases). The length of the CDR3 is 13 residues. V lost 4 bases to trimming and J lost 11 bases, with 17 bases between them. CDR1 and CDR2 from the germline V gene are MNHEY and SMNVEV (reference sequence). The CDR3 reads CASSSQGRMGAFF. CDR3 coding DNA: TGTGCCAGCAGTTCCCAGGGGCGTATGGGTGCTTTCTTT.

The rearrangement joins TRBV19 to TRBJ1-5, with 10 bases aligning to TRBD1. This CDR3 region has 16 residues. Germline loops: CDR1 LNHDA, CDR2 SQIVND (reference sequence). V lost 6 bases, J lost 5 bases, and 10 bases stayed unmatched. The CDR3 sequence is CASRKSGTGEYQPQHF. The CDR3 DNA reads as TGTGCCAGTAGAAAATCCGGGACAGGGGAATATCAGCCCCAGCATTTT.

V and J are TRBV6-1 and TRBJ2-4; D ambiguous. This CDR3 region has 13 residues. Between the trimmed V and J ends, which lost 4 bases and 6 bases, there was a span of 10 bases. Germline-derived CDR1 and CDR2 are MNHNS and SASEGT. CDR3 loop: CASSAPTVNIQYF. The CDR3 DNA sequence: TGTGCCAGCAGTGCTCCCACTGTAAACATTCAGTACTTC.

This clonotype qualifies as large (0.1 to 1%). This rearrangement joins TRBV7-8 to TRBJ1-6; D unresolved. Deletions cut 2 bases from V and 7 bases from J, with 15 bases between. This CDR3 is built from 16 residues. Germline CDR1 SGHVS, CDR2 FQNEAQ. Here the CDR3 DNA reads TGTGCCAGCAGCTTAAGTCAGTCCCAGGACAATTCACCCCTCCACTTT. Protein product: CASSLSQSQDNSPLHF.

This clonotype was picked up one time. This sequence joins TRBV10-2 and TRBJ2-3; D is unclear. Germline CDR1 WSHSY, CDR2 SAAADI. The V and J ends lost 6 bases and 2 bases respectively, with 3 bases between them. The CDR3 loop spans 11 amino acids. The CDR3 is CASRNTDTQYF. The CDR3 nucleotides read TGCGCCAGCAGGAACACAGATACGCAGTATTTT.

By sample fraction, this clonotype is medium-sized (0.01 to 0.1%). The genes are TRBV21-1 and TRBJ1-1; the table's D call TRBD1 went unverified against the DNA. TRBV21-1 is labeled a pseudogene. CDR3 size: 14 residues. In DNA, the CDR3 is TGTGCCAGCAGCGTAGGGGGATGGGACACTGAAGCTTTCTTT. Amino acids: CASSVGGWDTEAFF.

The genes are TRBV6-4 and TRBJ2-1; tentative D call: TRBD1 (6 bases). V shed 2 bases and J shed 5 bases, with 7 bases lying between them. This CDR3 has 13 residues. Germline V CDR1 and CDR2: MRHNA, SNTAGT. CDR3 protein: CASSDRDNNEQFF. DNA for the CDR3: TGTGCCAGCAGTGACCGGGACAACAATGAGCAGTTCTTC.

This clonotype turned up a few times. The chain employs TRBV21-1 and TRBJ2-3. TRBV21-1 is described as a pseudogene. The CDR3 contains 15 residues. The CDR3 is CASSEMVTSTDTQYF. The CDR3 DNA reads as TGTGCCAGCAGCGAAATGGTAACTTCCACAGATACGCAGTATTTT.

The V call is TRBV20-1, the J call TRBJ1-2; unclear D gene. Per germline, CDR1 DFQATT and CDR2 SNEGSKA (reference sequence). The V gene lost 4 bases and the J gene lost 6 bases, with 15 bases spanning the gap. The CDR3 loop spans 13 amino acids. CDR3 amino acids: CSAILRPPDGYTF. In DNA form, the CDR3 reads TGCAGTGCTATCCTCCGGCCCCCCGATGGCTACACCTTC.

The chain has TRBV19 and TRBJ1-5; D is possibly TRBD1 (5 bases). Germline V gene data show CDR1 as LNHDA and CDR2 as SQIVND (reference sequence). The CDR3 is 14 amino acids. Trimming took 6 bases from V and 1 from J, leaving 10 bases between them. The CDR3 reads CASSPGGSNQPQHF. In DNA form, the CDR3 reads TGTGCCAGTAGCCCCGGGGGGAGCAATCAGCCCCAGCATTTT.

This clonotype was counted only a few times. The rearrangement joins TRBV2 to TRBJ1-5; no clear D. Trimming removed 3 bases from V and 6 bases from J, with 9 bases in between. Germline V lookup: CDR1 SNHLY, CDR2 FYNNEI. CDR3 length: 13 amino acids. The CDR3: CASSEVNSQPQHF. CDR3 bases: TGTGCCAGCAGTGAGGTGAATAGTCAGCCCCAGCATTTT.

The chain couples TRBV2 to TRBJ2-5; D possibly corresponds to TRBD2 (7 bases). Germline V gene lookup returns CDR1 SNHLY and CDR2 FYNNEI. The ends were cut back, 2 bases at V and 9 bases at J, with 19 bases in the middle. This CDR3 has 15 residues. CDR3: CASSEIAGGAVAQYF. CDR3 sequence (DNA): TGTGCCAGCAGTGAAATAGCTGGGGGGGCTGTGGCCCAGTACTTC. Supplemented by reference TRBV2 and TRBJ2-5, the full variable domain reads EPEVTQTPSHQVTQMGQEVILRCVPISNHLYFYWYRQILGQKVEFLVSFYNNEISEKSEIFDDQFSVERPDGSNFTLKIRSTKLEDSAMYFCASSEIAGGAVAQYFGPGTRLLVL.

The V call is TRBV20-1, the J call TRBJ1-6; D call uncertain. Trimming removed 1 base at V and 7 bases at J, with 8 bases between. Germline loops: CDR1 DFQATT, CDR2 SNEGSKA (reference sequence). The CDR3 has 13 residues. The CDR3 bases are TGCAGTGCTAGAGCTTACGCAAATTCACCCCTCCACTTT. Amino acid sequence: CSARAYANSPLHF.